This entry lists 2 T cell receptor beta chains sequenced from one sample in a study of T-cell reconstitution after alpha-beta-depleted transplantation in children. Unique molecular identifiers were incorporated when the TCRbeta library was constructed. TCRdb independently ran MiXCR on the PCR reads; one entry per CDR3 protein. Seen here are around 400,000 distinct CDR3 sequences, roughly 10% observed once, and the top ten hold 4.5% to 7%. Sample: PBMCs from the stem cell graft donor, taken from the stem cell graft. Source of these receptors: a human donor who donated a stem cell graft to a child with acute myeloid leukemia.

This rearrangement joins TRBV20-1 to TRBJ2-5; 12 bases fit TRBD2. CDR3 length equals 11 residues. After removal of 6 bases from V and 10 bases from J, the junction contained 3 bases not matched to a gene. Germline CDR1 reads DFQATT; CDR2 reads SNEGSKA (reference sequence). CDR3 protein: CSATTSGSQYF. DNA for the CDR3: TGCAGTGCCACGACTAGCGGGAGCCAGTACTTC.

This clonotype was counted a few times. The genes are TRBV7-2 and TRBJ2-7, with 8 positions matching TRBD1. V was pared by 1 base and J by 5 bases, with 4 bases of the junction left unmatched. CDR3 size: 14 residues. Per the germline V gene, CDR1 is SGHTA and CDR2 is FQGNSA. CDR3 in DNA: TGTGCCAGCAGCTTAGTGGACAGGGCCCACGAGCAGTACGTC. It is translated as CASSLVDRAHEQYV.